This T cell receptor (beta chain) was observed in a study of high-grade serous ovarian cancer treatment subgroups. Sequencing was performed with immunoSEQ multiplex PCR; in TCRdb, only in-frame clones are kept and a portion is missing. The sample has over 9,000 clones; over 80% are singletons. Tumor samples were obtained before definitive surgery or chemotherapy. Comment on this clone: Its antigen remains unidentified.

General observations from the study: Spatial context was lost because tumors were sequenced in bulk.

V was clipped by 3 bases and J by 1 base, with 13 bases between them. The CDR3 is made up of 15 amino acids. Germline V gene sequence: CDR1 SGHKS, CDR2 YYEKEE (reference sequence). This receptor was identified in a human donor with high-grade serous ovarian cancer. The chain has TRBV5-5 and TRBJ1-1; D is possibly TRBD1 (6 bases). The sample consisted of tumor tissue. The DNA of the CDR3 is TGTGCCAGCAGCTCCTCCACAGGGACGAACACTGAAGCTTTCTTT. Its translation is CASSSSTGTNTEAFF.